This is a list of T cell receptor beta chains from one sample in a study of blood T cell repertoires in COVID-19. Sequencing was performed with immunoSEQ multiplex PCR; in TCRdb, only in-frame clones are kept and a portion is missing. The sample includes about 130,000 clones, about 88% of them seen just once. The specimen was peripheral blood. The source is a woman older than 75 with acute or convalescent COVID-19. Both conserved end residues are part of each CDR3. The D gene is left open where the match is weak. Only some rows state a clone size, as once, few, many or a class for expanded clones.

-,-,TRBJ2-4,TRBV12-3/TRBV12-4,13,CASRSEAKNIQYF,TGTGCCAGCAGGTCAGAAGCCAAAAACATTCAGTACTTC
TRBD1,once,TRBJ1-2,TRBV5-6,14,CASSRGQGASGYTF,TGTGCCAGCAGCAGGGGACAGGGGGCGTCTGGCTACACCTTC
TRBD2,-,TRBJ2-5,TRBV5-1,16,CASTRGAGEVRETQYF,TGCGCCAGTACCCGAGGGGCGGGAGAGGTTCGAGAGACCCAGTACTTC
TRBD2,-,TRBJ2-7,TRBV5-1,16,CASFRTAGVYADEQYF,TGCGCCAGCTTCAGGACGGCGGGAGTTTATGCCGACGAGCAGTACTTC
-,once,TRBJ1-3,TRBV7-9,16,CASSPPGGGRGNTIYF,TGTGCCAGCAGCCCTCCGGGCGGGGGCCGGGGAAACACCATATATTTT
TRBD1,-,TRBJ1-5,TRBV4-1,17,CASSQGPSTGGRQPQHF,TGCGCCAGCAGCCAAGGACCCTCGACAGGGGGGAGACAGCCCCAGCATTTT
-,few,TRBJ1-1,TRBV6-6,15,CASSYSQGGYTEAFF,TGTGCCAGCAGTTACTCACAGGGTGGGTACACTGAAGCTTTCTTT
TRBD1,once,TRBJ2-2,TRBV9,16,CASSVVRDRVTGELFF,TGTGCCAGCAGCGTAGTTAGGGACAGGGTTACCGGGGAGCTGTTTTTT
-,-,TRBJ1-5,TRBV7-9,15,CASSSAQSPTEPQHF,TGTGCCAGCAGCTCAGCACAGAGCCCGACGGAGCCCCAGCATTTT
-,-,TRBJ1-4,TRBV9,15,CASSVGGREGEKLFF,TGTGCCAGCAGCGTAGGGGGCAGGGAGGGTGAAAAACTGTTTTTT
-,-,TRBJ2-3,TRBV4-1,17,CASSQDPPVAGAPTRYF,TGCGCCAGCAGCCAAGATCCGCCCGTGGCAGGGGCTCCGACGAGATATTTT
TRBD1,-,TRBJ2-1,TRBV3-1/TRBV3-2,15,CASSQGQGPYNEQFF,TGTGCCAGCAGCCAAGGACAGGGACCCTACAATGAGCAGTTCTTC
-,-,TRBJ1-1,TRBV7-3,14,CASSFQGGRTEAFF,TGTGCCAGCAGCTTCCAAGGGGGTCGTACTGAAGCTTTCTTT
TRBD1,-,TRBJ1-2,TRBV19,15,CASSIPTGGLYGYTF,TGTGCCAGTAGTATCCCCACAGGGGGGCTCTATGGCTACACCTTC
-,-,TRBJ2-2,TRBV28,12,CASSYLTGELFF,TGTGCCAGCAGTTATCTCACCGGGGAGCTGTTTTTT
TRBD2,-,TRBJ2-3,TRBV7-9,15,CASSLEGLSTDTQYF,TGTGCCAGCAGCTTAGAGGGACTATCCACAGATACGCAGTATTTT
TRBD1,-,TRBJ1-6,TRBV9,16,CASSVADDRGSSPLHF,TGTGCCAGCAGCGTAGCGGACGACAGGGGTAGTTCACCCCTCCACTTT
TRBD1,-,TRBJ2-2,TRBV2,13,CASGAGGTGELFF,TGTGCCAGCGGAGCAGGGGGCACCGGGGAGCTGTTTTTT
TRBD2,-,TRBJ2-5,TRBV5-1,16,CASSLGLAGGRETQYF,TGCGCCAGCAGCTTGGGTCTAGCGGGAGGTCGGGAGACCCAGTACTTC
-,-,TRBJ1-2,TRBV6-6,13,CASSYRSEYGYTF,TGTGCCAGCAGTTATCGGTCTGAATATGGCTACACCTTC
TRBD1,-,TRBJ2-2,TRBV7-2,15,CASSGQGLNTGELFF,TGTGCCAGCAGCGGACAGGGACTTAACACCGGGGAGCTGTTTTTT
-,-,TRBJ1-2,TRBV24-1,14,CATSEPTAPYGYTF,TGTGCCACCAGTGAACCGACAGCCCCCTATGGCTACACCTTC
-,-,TRBJ2-3,TRBV5-1,14,CASSTWTDTDTQYF,TGCGCCAGCAGCACGTGGACAGACACAGATACGCAGTATTTT
-,-,TRBJ1-2,TRBV27,14,CASSVTGYRYGYTF,TGTGCCAGCAGTGTGACAGGATATCGTTATGGCTACACCTTC
-,-,TRBJ1-4,TRBV12-3/TRBV12-4,13,CASSPLGGEKLFF,TGTGCCAGCAGCCCCCTAGGGGGTGAAAAACTGTTTTTT
-,-,TRBJ1-1,TRBV2,15,CASSAGGASSLRAFF,TGTGCCAGCAGTGCGGGGGGGGCGAGTTCTTTACGGGCTTTCTTT
-,-,TRBJ1-1,TRBV29-1,13,CSVDRAGNTEAFF,TGCAGCGTTGATAGGGCGGGGAACACTGAAGCTTTCTTT
-,once,TRBJ2-7,TRBV15,14,CATSRGAGPNEQYF,TGTGCCACCAGCAGAGGGGCAGGTCCCAACGAGCAGTACTTC
TRBD2,-,TRBJ2-3,TRBV24-1,17,CATSDLTSGYPAHTQYF,TGTGCCACCAGTGATTTGACTAGCGGGTACCCAGCGCATACGCAGTATTTT
TRBD1,-,TRBJ2-7,TRBV20-1,16,CSASRPGTGIRYEQYF,TGCAGTGCTAGTCGTCCTGGGACAGGGATAAGGTACGAGCAGTACTTC
-,-,TRBJ2-1,TRBV11-2,13,CASSLVGGYEQFF,TGTGCCAGCAGCTTAGTGGGGGGATATGAGCAGTTCTTC
-,-,TRBJ2-1,TRBV27,14,CASSYTSFGNEQFF,TGTGCCAGCAGTTATACTAGTTTCGGGAATGAGCAGTTCTTC
-,-,TRBJ1-1,TRBV27,15,CASSFEGVGYTEAFF,TGTGCCAGCAGTTTTGAGGGGGTAGGGTACACTGAAGCTTTCTTT
-,-,TRBJ1-1,TRBV21-1,15,CASSKRNLTGGEAFF,TGTGCCAGCAGCAAAAGGAATCTGACGGGAGGGGAAGCTTTCTTT
-,-,TRBJ2-4,TRBV11-2,15,CASSLVAGAQNIQYF,TGTGCCAGCAGCTTAGTCGCAGGGGCCCAAAACATTCAGTACTTC
TRBD1,-,TRBJ1-2,TRBV25-1,14,CASKKTGGNYGYTF,TGTGCCAGCAAGAAGACAGGGGGGAACTATGGCTACACCTTC
-,once,TRBJ2-7,TRBV27,14,CASRFKVGGYEQYF,TGTGCCAGCAGGTTTAAGGTCGGCGGGTACGAGCAGTACTTC
TRBD1,-,TRBJ1-2,TRBV15,16,CATRPSTGEALYGYTF,TGTGCCACCAGACCCTCCACAGGGGAAGCCCTCTATGGCTACACCTTC
TRBD1,once,TRBJ1-4,TRBV7-9,16,CASSLAGQGATEKLFF,TGTGCCAGCAGCTTAGCGGGACAGGGGGCGACGGAAAAACTGTTTTTT
TRBD2,-,TRBJ2-1,TRBV6-4,20,CASSDPGLAEYPFSYNEQFF,TGTGCCAGCAGTGACCCAGGACTAGCGGAATACCCGTTCTCCTACAATGAGCAGTTCTTC
TRBD2,-,TRBJ2-7,TRBV28,15,CASSLGLAGGLEQYF,TGTGCCAGCAGTTTGGGACTAGCGGGAGGGCTCGAGCAGTACTTC
-,-,TRBJ1-6,TRBV4-2,16,CASSDEPGLRNSPLHF,TGTGCCAGCAGCGACGAACCGGGACTGAGGAATTCACCCCTCCACTTT
-,-,TRBJ1-1,TRBV18,13,CASSQQLNTEAFF,TGTGCCAGCTCACAGCAATTGAACACTGAAGCTTTCTTT
TRBD2,-,TRBJ2-1,TRBV11-3,18,CASSLGGLAGGLHNEQFF,TGTGCCAGCAGCTTAGGGGGACTAGCGGGAGGGCTCCACAATGAGCAGTTCTTC
-,-,TRBJ1-5,TRBV4-1,15,CASSQVTVSNQPQHF,TGCGCCAGCAGCCAAGTAACGGTTAGCAATCAGCCCCAGCATTTT
TRBD2,-,TRBJ2-1,TRBV10-2,14,CASALSGAYNEQFF,TGCGCCAGCGCCCTTAGCGGGGCTTACAATGAGCAGTTCTTC
-,-,TRBJ1-1,TRBV5-4,12,CASSLVGGEAFF,TGTGCCAGCAGCTTGGTAGGGGGTGAAGCTTTCTTT
-,few,TRBJ1-2,TRBV5-8,15,CASSLGGRGNYGYTF,TGTGCCAGCAGCTTGGGCGGCAGAGGAAACTATGGCTACACCTTC
-,-,TRBJ2-5,TRBV28,13,CASNPGQQETQYF,TGTGCCAGCAACCCTGGACAGCAAGAGACCCAGTACTTC
TRBD2,-,TRBJ2-3,TRBV24-1,17,CATSDPLASGGTDTQYF,TGTGCCACCAGTGATCCCCTGGCCAGCGGGGGCACAGATACGCAGTATTTT
-,-,TRBJ2-3,TRBV15,16,CATSRGGREVTDTQYF,TGTGCCACCAGCAGAGGTGGCAGGGAAGTTACAGATACGCAGTATTTT
-,-,TRBJ1-1,TRBV7-8,16,CASSFSGGRRNTEAFF,TGTGCCAGCAGCTTCTCGGGGGGCCGGAGGAACACTGAAGCTTTCTTT
TRBD2,-,TRBJ2-1,TRBV9,16,CASSPLASGSFDEQFF,TGTGCCAGCAGCCCCCTGGCTAGCGGGAGTTTCGATGAGCAGTTCTTC